What follows is one T cell receptor (beta chain) and its context. This specimen comes from a study of patients and donors after allogeneic stem cell transplantation. TCRdb itself ran the RT-PCR reads through MiXCR, one entry per CDR3 protein. The sample records 400,000 to 500,000 distinct CDR3 sequences, more than 15% being singletons. The length of the CDR3 is 14 residues. Germline V lookup: CDR1 SGHRS, CDR2 YFSETQ. V lost 1 base, J lost 8 bases, and 13 bases lay in between. The source of this sequence is a human donor who was either an allogeneic HSCT recipient or a stem cell or donor lymphocyte infusion donor (not recorded which). It is not recorded whose cells these are; they may come from a transplant donor. The sequenced sample was blood, either unsorted or a sorted T cell fraction (not recorded which). This chain connects TRBV5-1 to TRBJ2-1, with D perhaps TRBD2 (5 bases). The CDR3 nucleotides read TGCGCCAGCAGCTTGCAACTCGCGGGTGATGAGCAGTTCTTC. Protein: CASSLQLAGDEQFF.